These T cell receptor beta chains were read from a single sample in a study of cytomegalovirus exposure and HLA in healthy donors. Produced via immunoSEQ multiplex PCR; TCRdb's table is partial and in-frame only. The sample includes about 160,000 clones, roughly 90% of them seen just once. Sequenced: PBMCs. The source is a man between 18 and 35 years old in good health and CMV-seropositive. The CDR3 runs from the conserved cysteine through the conserved F or W. The order of the fields is clone size, V gene, J gene, D gene, CDR3 length, CDR3 protein, CDR3 DNA. A D gene is named only where the DNA matches it firmly. The size field is filled for only some rows; it gives once, few, many or a size class.

NA	TRBV7-9	TRBJ1-1	TRBD1	15	CASSAQGGEGTEAFF	TGTGCCAGCAGCGCACAGGGGGGTGAGGGGACTGAAGCTTTCTTT
NA	TRBV6-1	TRBJ2-2	TRBD2	14	CASSGLAGTGELFF	TGTGCCAGCAGTGGACTAGCGGGGACCGGGGAGCTGTTTTTT
NA	TRBV27	TRBJ2-1	NA	13	CASSSTPLVEQFF	TGTGCCAGCAGCTCTACTCCCCTCGTTGAGCAGTTCTTC
NA	TRBV5-1	TRBJ2-7	NA	12	CASSRTSKEQYF	TGCGCCAGCAGTCGGACAAGCAAAGAGCAGTACTTC
NA	TRBV19	TRBJ2-7	TRBD1	14	CASSSRQGTYEQYF	TGTGCCAGTTCGAGCAGACAGGGCACATACGAGCAGTACTTC
few	TRBV29-1	TRBJ2-3	TRBD2	15	CSVDPGLAGSDTQYF	TGCAGCGTTGACCCGGGACTAGCGGGTTCGGATACGCAGTATTTT
NA	TRBV10-3	TRBJ2-1	TRBD1	16	CAIRSNWGQGPNEQFF	TGTGCCATCAGATCCAATTGGGGACAGGGACCTAATGAGCAGTTCTTC
NA	TRBV29-1	TRBJ2-1	NA	15	CSVGTIRGLHNEQFF	TGCAGCGTTGGGACAATTCGAGGCCTTCACAATGAGCAGTTCTTC
NA	TRBV6-6	TRBJ2-1	TRBD2	13	CASSSGIHNEQFF	TGTGCCAGCTCCAGCGGGATCCACAATGAGCAGTTCTTC
NA	TRBV11-2	TRBJ2-7	NA	15	CASSLQGSQLGEQYF	TGTGCCAGCAGCCTTCAGGGGAGTCAATTGGGCGAGCAGTACTTC
NA	TRBV6-6	TRBJ2-3	NA	12	CASSPSPDTQYF	TGTGCCAGCAGTCCATCCCCAGATACGCAGTATTTT
NA	TRBV6-6	TRBJ2-2	NA	12	CAYKGDTGELFF	TGTGCCTACAAGGGGGACACCGGGGAGCTGTTTTTT
NA	TRBV29-1	TRBJ2-1	NA	12	CSDRTIYNEQFF	TGCAGCGACAGGACTATTTACAATGAGCAGTTCTTC
NA	TRBV4-1	TRBJ2-1	TRBD2	16	CASSQGLAGNYNEQFF	TGCGCCAGCAGCCAAGGACTAGCGGGAAACTACAATGAGCAGTTCTTC
NA	TRBV2	TRBJ2-6	TRBD1	15	CASSVTGGGANVLTF	TGTGCCAGCAGCGTCACAGGGGGTGGGGCCAACGTCCTGACTTTC
NA	TRBV28	TRBJ2-1	TRBD1	15	CASSLGQGHYNEQFF	TGTGCCAGCAGTTTGGGACAGGGCCACTACAATGAGCAGTTCTTC
few	TRBV19	TRBJ2-2	NA	16	CASNPLDGSVTGELFF	TGTGCCAGTAACCCCCTAGACGGGAGTGTCACCGGGGAGCTGTTTTTT
NA	TRBV19	TRBJ1-2	TRBD1	14	CASSPQDRVYGYTF	TGTGCCAGTAGTCCCCAGGACAGGGTCTATGGCTACACCTTC
NA	TRBV27	TRBJ2-7	TRBD1	12	CASGTGTYEQYF	TGTGCCAGCGGGACAGGAACCTACGAGCAGTACTTC
NA	TRBV5-1	TRBJ2-1	TRBD2	13	CAVRTSGIDEQFF	TGCGCCGTCCGGACTAGCGGGATTGATGAGCAGTTCTTC
few	TRBV5-1	TRBJ1-2	TRBD1	14	CASSLAGQGDGYTF	TGCGCCAGCAGCTTGGCCGGACAGGGCGATGGCTACACCTTC
once	TRBV4-1	TRBJ2-1	NA	17	CASSQDIMRSTYNEQFF	TGCGCCAGCAGCCAAGATATTATGCGGAGTACCTACAATGAGCAGTTCTTC
once	TRBV9	TRBJ2-1	NA	16	CASSIRGGDRYNEQFF	TGTGCCAGCAGCATTCGAGGGGGGGACAGGTACAATGAGCAGTTCTTC
once	TRBV30	TRBJ2-1	TRBD2	20	CAWSARLARPRPSSYNEQFF	TGTGCCTGGAGTGCGCGACTAGCGCGACCACGACCTAGCTCCTACAATGAGCAGTTCTTC
NA	TRBV28	TRBJ2-1	TRBD2	19	CASSSYTNAGTRLINEQFF	TGTGCCAGCAGTTCCTACACAAATGCCGGGACTAGATTAATTAATGAGCAGTTCTTC
NA	TRBV11-1	TRBJ2-4	NA	13	CASSFAGTDIQYF	TGTGCCAGCAGCTTCGCAGGCACGGACATTCAGTACTTC
NA	TRBV28	TRBJ2-1	TRBD2	18	CASSYPWASGVAYNEQFF	TGTGCCAGCAGTTACCCCTGGGCTAGCGGGGTGGCCTACAATGAGCAGTTCTTC
NA	TRBV5-1	TRBJ1-1	TRBD1	13	CASSLGTDTEAFF	TGCGCCAGCAGCCTCGGGACAGACACTGAAGCTTTCTTT
NA	TRBV5-1	TRBJ1-4	TRBD1	15	CASSRTGLTNEKLFF	TGCGCCAGCAGCAGGACAGGGTTGACTAATGAAAAACTGTTTTTT
NA	TRBV9	TRBJ1-5	NA	15	CASSADDGYNQPQHF	TGTGCCAGCAGCGCCGACGACGGGTACAATCAGCCCCAGCATTTT
NA	TRBV18	TRBJ2-2	TRBD1	15	CASSLGTANTGELFF	TGTGCCAGCTCACTCGGGACAGCGAACACCGGGGAGCTGTTTTTT
NA	TRBV6-1	TRBJ2-3	NA	15	CASSDRSGVADTQYF	TGTGCCAGCAGTGATAGGTCGGGAGTGGCAGATACGCAGTATTTT
NA	TRBV28	TRBJ1-1	NA	14	CASRWGGMNTEAFF	TGTGCCAGCAGATGGGGGGGCATGAACACTGAAGCTTTCTTT
NA	TRBV6-5	TRBJ1-2	NA	13	CASSHRPHYGYTF	TGTGCCAGCAGTCACAGGCCCCACTATGGCTACACCTTC
NA	TRBV7-2	TRBJ1-1	NA	13	CASSLALGGVAFF	TGTGCCAGCAGCTTAGCGCTCGGAGGGGTCGCTTTCTTT
few	TRBV19	TRBJ1-2	TRBD1	17	CASSIASGTGGNYGYTF	TGTGCCAGTAGTATCGCCTCCGGGACAGGGGGCAACTATGGCTACACCTTC
NA	TRBV9	TRBJ2-3	NA	14	CASSVAGESDTQYF	TGTGCCAGCAGCGTAGCGGGAGAGTCAGATACGCAGTATTTT
NA	TRBV4-1	TRBJ2-1	NA	14	CASSQTTQINEQFF	TGCGCCAGCAGCCAAACGACTCAAATCAATGAGCAGTTCTTC
NA	TRBV6-5	TRBJ2-5	TRBD2	16	CASSSPGTSGKETQYF	TGTGCCAGCAGTTCCCCGGGTACTAGCGGAAAAGAGACCCAGTACTTC
NA	TRBV7-8	TRBJ2-2	TRBD2	15	CASSPSGSMVGELFF	TGTGCCAGCAGCCCCAGCGGGAGTATGGTCGGGGAGCTGTTTTTT
NA	TRBV6-1	TRBJ2-1	TRBD2	14	CASSEAGGRNEQFF	TGTGCCAGCAGTGAAGCGGGGGGGAGAAATGAGCAGTTCTTC
NA	TRBV11-3	TRBJ2-7	NA	15	CASSLVLGLSYEQYF	TGTGCCAGCAGCTTAGTGCTAGGACTCAGCTACGAGCAGTACTTC
NA	TRBV4-1	TRBJ1-5	NA	16	CASSQNTGDSNQPQHF	TGCGCCAGCAGCCAAAACACAGGAGATAGCAATCAGCCCCAGCATTTT